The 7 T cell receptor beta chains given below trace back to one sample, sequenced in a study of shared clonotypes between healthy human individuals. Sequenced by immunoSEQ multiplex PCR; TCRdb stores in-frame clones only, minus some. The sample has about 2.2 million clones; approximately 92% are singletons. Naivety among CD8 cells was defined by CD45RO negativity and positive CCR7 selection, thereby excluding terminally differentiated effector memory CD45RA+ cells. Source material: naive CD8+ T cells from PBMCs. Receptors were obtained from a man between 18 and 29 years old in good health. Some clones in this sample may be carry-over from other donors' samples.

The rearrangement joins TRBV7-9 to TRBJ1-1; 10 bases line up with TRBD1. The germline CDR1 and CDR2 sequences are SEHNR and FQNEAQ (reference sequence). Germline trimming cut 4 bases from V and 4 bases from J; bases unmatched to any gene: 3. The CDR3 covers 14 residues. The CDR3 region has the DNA TGTGCCAGCAGCTCCCGGGACAGGGGCACTGAAGCTTTCTTT. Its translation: CASSSRDRGTEAFF. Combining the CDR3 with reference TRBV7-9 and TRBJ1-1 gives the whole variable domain DTGVSQNPRHKITKRGQNVTFRCDPISEHNRLYWYRQTLGQGPEFLTYFQNEAQLEKSRLLSDRFSAERPKGSFSTLEIQRTEQGDSAMYLCASSSRDRGTEAFFGQGTRLTVV.

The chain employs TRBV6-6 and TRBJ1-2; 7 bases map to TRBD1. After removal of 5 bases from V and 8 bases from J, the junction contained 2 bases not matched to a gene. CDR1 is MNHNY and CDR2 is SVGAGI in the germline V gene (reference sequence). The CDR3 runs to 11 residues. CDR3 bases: TGTGCCAGCAGTCAGGGGGAGGGCTACACCTTC. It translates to CASSQGEGYTF.

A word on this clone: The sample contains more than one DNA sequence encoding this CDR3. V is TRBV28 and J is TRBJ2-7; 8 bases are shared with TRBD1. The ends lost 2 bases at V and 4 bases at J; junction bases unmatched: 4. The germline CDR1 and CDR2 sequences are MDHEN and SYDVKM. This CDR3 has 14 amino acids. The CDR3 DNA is TGTGCCAGCAGTTTAGCAGGGGGCGGGTACGAGCAGTACTTC. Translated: CASSLAGGGYEQYF.

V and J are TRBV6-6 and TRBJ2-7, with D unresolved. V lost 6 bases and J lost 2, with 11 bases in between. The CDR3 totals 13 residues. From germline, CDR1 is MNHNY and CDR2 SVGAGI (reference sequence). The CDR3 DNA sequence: TGTGCCAGCAGCCAAAATGCGGCCTACGAGCAGTACTTC. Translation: CASSQNAAYEQYF.

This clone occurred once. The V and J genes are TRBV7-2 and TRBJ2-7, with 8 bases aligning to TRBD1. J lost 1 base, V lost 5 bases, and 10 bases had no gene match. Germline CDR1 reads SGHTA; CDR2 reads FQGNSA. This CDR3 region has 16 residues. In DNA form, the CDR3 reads TGTGCCAGCAGCCGCCCGACAGGGGAGGAATCCTACGAGCAGTACTTC. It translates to CASSRPTGEESYEQYF.

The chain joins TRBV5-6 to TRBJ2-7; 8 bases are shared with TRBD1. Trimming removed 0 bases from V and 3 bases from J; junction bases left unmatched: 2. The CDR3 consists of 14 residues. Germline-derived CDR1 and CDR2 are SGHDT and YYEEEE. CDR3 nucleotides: TGTGCCAGCAGCTTGGAGGACAGGGACTACGAGCAGTACTTC. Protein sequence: CASSLEDRDYEQYF.

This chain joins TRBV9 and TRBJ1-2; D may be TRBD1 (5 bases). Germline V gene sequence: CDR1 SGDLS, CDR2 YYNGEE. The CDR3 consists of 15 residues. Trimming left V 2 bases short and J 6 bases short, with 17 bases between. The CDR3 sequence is CASSVRVRGKDGYTF. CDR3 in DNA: TGTGCCAGCAGCGTCCGCGTTCGGGGGAAAGATGGCTACACCTTC. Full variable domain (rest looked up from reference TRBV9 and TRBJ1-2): DSGVTQTPKHLITATGQRVTLRCSPRSGDLSVYWYQQSLDQGLQFLIQYYNGEERAKGNILERFSAQQFPDLHSELNLSSLELGDSALYFCASSVRVRGKDGYTFGSGTRLTVV.